These 4 T cell receptor beta chains were all obtained from the same sample, sequenced in a study of T cells in Graves' hyperthyroidism and ophthalmopathy. The CDR3 regions of TCR beta were amplified from RNA transcripts. The primer set for the first-round RT-PCR of the TCR CDR3 was HTBI. TCRdb passed the multiplex PCR reads through MiXCR, listing each CDR3 protein once. The table has hundreds of thousands of distinct CDR3 sequences, about 20% seen once. Specimen: blood. The source of these receptors is a man in his forties or fifties with Graves' ophthalmopathy.

This clonotype was recorded at least ten times. The J gene is TRBJ2-7, the V gene TRBV7-2, with a weak D call TRBD2 (5 bases). Germline values: CDR1 SGHTA, CDR2 FQGNSA. V dropped 5 bases and J dropped 7 bases, with 18 bases sitting between them. The CDR3 spans 14 residues. The CDR3 DNA is TGTGCCAGCAGCCTTGGTGGGAGAATTACTGAGCAGTACTTC. This gives the protein CASSLGGRITEQYF.

This clonotype was counted once. The chain joins TRBV9 to TRBJ2-1, with TRBD1 matching 8 bases. This CDR3 contains 15 residues. Germline loops: CDR1 SGDLS, CDR2 YYNGEE. The J segment lost 6 bases and the V segment lost 3 bases, leaving 8 bases of the junction unmatched. CDR3 nucleotides: TGTGCCAGCAGCGCTGGAGACAGGGGCCCCAATGAGCAGTTCTTC. Amino acid sequence: CASSAGDRGPNEQFF.

This clonotype was seen more than once but under ten times. The chain has TRBV2 and TRBJ1-4, with a possible D match to TRBD1 (5 bases). The ends were cut back, 6 bases at V and 5 bases at J, with 16 bases in the middle. Germline CDR1 is SNHLY and CDR2 is FYNNEI. This CDR3 has 15 residues. The CDR3 here is CASSETGTENEKLFF. The CDR3 nucleotides read TGTGCCAGCAGCGAAACCGGGACGGAAAATGAAAAACTGTTTTTT.

Remarks on this clonotype: Because the CDR3 is missing its conserved closing phenylalanine or tryptophan, this is likely a read error. The chain combines TRBV2 with TRBJ2-2; 14 bases match TRBD2. This CDR3 region has 16 residues. The junction had 6 bases not matched to a gene; V was cut back by 5 bases and J by 7 bases. Germline CDR1 reads SNHLY; CDR2 reads FYNNEI. The chain's CDR3 is CASSTRTSGRSGELFS. The CDR3 DNA reads TGTGCCAGCAGTACCCGGACTAGCGGGAGGAGCGGGGAGCTGTTTTCT.